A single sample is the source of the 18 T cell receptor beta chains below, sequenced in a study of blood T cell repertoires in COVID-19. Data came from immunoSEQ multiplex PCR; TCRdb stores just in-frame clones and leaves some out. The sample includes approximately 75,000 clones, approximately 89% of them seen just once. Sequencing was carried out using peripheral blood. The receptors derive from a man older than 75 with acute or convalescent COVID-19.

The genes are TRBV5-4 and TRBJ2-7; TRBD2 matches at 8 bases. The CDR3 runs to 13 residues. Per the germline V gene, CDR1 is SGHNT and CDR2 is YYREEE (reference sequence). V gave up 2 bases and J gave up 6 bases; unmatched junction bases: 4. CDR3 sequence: CASSLPRGGEQYF. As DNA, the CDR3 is TGTGCCAGCAGCTTACCCCGGGGGGGCGAGCAGTACTTC.

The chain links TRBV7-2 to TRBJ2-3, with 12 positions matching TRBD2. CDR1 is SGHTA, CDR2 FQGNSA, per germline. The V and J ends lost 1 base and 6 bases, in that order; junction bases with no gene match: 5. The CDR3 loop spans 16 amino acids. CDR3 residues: CASSLGLAGDGDTQYF. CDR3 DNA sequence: TGTGCCAGCAGCTTAGGACTAGCGGGAGATGGGGATACGCAGTATTTT.

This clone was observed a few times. The CDR3: CASSPRQGLKVNYGYTF. The CDR3, as DNA: TGTGCCAGCAGCCCGCGACAGGGTTTGAAGGTAAACTATGGCTACACCTTC. V usage is TRBV5-4 and J usage is TRBJ1-2; 7 nucleotides agree with TRBD1. In germline, CDR1 is SGHNT, CDR2 YYREEE (reference sequence). V was pared by 4 bases and J by 2 bases, with 14 bases of the junction left unmatched. The CDR3 is 17 amino acids.

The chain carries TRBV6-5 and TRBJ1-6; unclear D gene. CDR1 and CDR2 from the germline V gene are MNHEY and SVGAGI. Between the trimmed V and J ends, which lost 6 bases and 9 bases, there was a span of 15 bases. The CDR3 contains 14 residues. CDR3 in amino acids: CASRFRYPGSPLHF. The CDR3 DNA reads TGTGCCAGCAGATTCCGATATCCAGGTTCACCCCTCCACTTT.

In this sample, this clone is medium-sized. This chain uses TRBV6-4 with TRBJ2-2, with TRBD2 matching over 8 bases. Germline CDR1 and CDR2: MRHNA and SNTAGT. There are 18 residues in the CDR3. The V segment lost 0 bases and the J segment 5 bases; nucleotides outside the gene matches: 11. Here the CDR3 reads CASSDSGSGEMRTGELFF. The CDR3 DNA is TGTGCCAGCAGTGACTCGGGTAGCGGGGAAATGAGGACCGGGGAGCTGTTTTTT.

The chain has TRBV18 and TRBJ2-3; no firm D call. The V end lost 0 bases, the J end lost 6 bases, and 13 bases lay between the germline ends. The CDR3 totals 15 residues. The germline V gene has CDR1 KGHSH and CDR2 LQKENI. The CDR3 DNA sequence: TGTGCCAGCTCACCACCGAACAGAAAGTGGGATACGCAGTATTTT. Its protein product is CASSPPNRKWDTQYF.

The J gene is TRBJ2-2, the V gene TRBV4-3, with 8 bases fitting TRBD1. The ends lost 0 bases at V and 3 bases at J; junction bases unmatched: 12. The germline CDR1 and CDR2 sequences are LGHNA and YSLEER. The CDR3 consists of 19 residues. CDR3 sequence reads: CASSQDQDRGGMYTGELFF. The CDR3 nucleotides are TGCGCCAGCAGCCAAGATCAAGACAGGGGTGGGATGTACACCGGGGAGCTGTTTTTT.

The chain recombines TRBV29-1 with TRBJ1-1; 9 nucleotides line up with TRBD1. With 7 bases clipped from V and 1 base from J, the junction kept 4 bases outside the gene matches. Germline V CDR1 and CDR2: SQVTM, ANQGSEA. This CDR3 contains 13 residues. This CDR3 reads CSGKDRGNTEAFF. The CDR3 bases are TGCAGCGGGAAGGACAGGGGGAACACTGAAGCTTTCTTT.

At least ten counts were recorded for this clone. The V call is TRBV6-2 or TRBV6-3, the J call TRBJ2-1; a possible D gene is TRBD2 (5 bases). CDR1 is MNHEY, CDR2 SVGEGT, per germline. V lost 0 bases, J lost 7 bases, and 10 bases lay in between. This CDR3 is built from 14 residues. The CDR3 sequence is CASSYSPGNNEQFF. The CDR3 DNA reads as TGTGCCAGCAGTTACTCCCCGGGGAATAATGAGCAGTTCTTC.

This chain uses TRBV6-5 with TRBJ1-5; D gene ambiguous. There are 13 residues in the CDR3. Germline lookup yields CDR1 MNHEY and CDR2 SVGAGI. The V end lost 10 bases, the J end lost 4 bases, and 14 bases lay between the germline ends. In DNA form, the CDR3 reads TGTGCCACGGCGAGCGTAGCAAATCAGCCCCAGCATTTT. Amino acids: CATASVANQPQHF.

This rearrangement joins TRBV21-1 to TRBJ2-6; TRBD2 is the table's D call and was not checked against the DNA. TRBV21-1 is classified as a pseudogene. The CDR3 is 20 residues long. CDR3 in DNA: TGTGCCAGCAGCAAGCTCGGAGCTAGCGGGGGGGCCGCTGGGGCCAACGTCCTGACTTTC. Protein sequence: CASSKLGASGGAAGANVLTF.

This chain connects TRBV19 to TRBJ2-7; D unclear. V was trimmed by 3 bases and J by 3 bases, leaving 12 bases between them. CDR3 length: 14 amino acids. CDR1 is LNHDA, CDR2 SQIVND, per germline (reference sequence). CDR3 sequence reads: CASSIGYPNYEQYF. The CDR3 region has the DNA TGTGCCAGTAGTATCGGGTACCCCAACTACGAGCAGTACTTC.

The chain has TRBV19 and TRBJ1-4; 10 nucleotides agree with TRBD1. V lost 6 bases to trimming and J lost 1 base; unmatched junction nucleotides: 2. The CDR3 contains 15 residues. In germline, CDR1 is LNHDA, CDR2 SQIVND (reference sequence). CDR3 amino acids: CASSDRGLTNEKLFF. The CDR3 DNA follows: TGTGCCAGTAGCGACAGGGGGCTAACTAATGAAAAACTGTTTTTT.

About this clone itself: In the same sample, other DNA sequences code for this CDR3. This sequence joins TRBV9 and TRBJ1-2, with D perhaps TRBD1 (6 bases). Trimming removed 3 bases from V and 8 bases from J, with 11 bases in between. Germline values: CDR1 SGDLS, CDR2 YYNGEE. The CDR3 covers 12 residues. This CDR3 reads CASSADRYGYTF. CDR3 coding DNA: TGTGCCAGCAGCGCCGACAGGTACGGCTACACCTTC.

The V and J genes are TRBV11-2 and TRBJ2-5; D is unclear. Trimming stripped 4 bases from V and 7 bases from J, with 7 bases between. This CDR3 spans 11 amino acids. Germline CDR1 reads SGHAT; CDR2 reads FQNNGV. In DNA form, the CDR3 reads TGTGCCAGCAGCTCCCCGGTGACCCAGTACTTC. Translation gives CASSSPVTQYF.

The CDR3 here is CASSPGTGATEAFF. The CDR3 nucleotides read TGTGCCAGCAGCCCTGGGACAGGGGCTACTGAAGCTTTCTTT. V and J are TRBV5-4 and TRBJ1-1; TRBD1 matches 10 bases. The junction had 5 bases not matched to a gene; V was cut back by 4 bases and J by 5 bases. The CDR3 is 14 amino acids. The germline V gene encodes CDR1 SGHNT and CDR2 YYREEE (reference sequence). Full variable domain (missing parts from reference TRBV5-4 and TRBJ1-1): ETGVTQSPTHLIKTRGQQVTLRCSSQSGHNTVSWYQQALGQGPQFIFQYYREEENGRGNFPPRFSGLQFPNYSSELNVNALELDDSALYLCASSPGTGATEAFFGQGTRLTVV.

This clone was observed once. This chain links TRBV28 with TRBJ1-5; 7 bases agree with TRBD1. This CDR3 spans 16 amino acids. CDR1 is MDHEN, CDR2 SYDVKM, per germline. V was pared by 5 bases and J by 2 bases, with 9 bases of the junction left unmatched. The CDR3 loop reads CASSLNPGTGNQPQHF. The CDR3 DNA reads TGTGCCAGCAGTCTAAACCCCGGGACAGGCAATCAGCCCCAGCATTTT.

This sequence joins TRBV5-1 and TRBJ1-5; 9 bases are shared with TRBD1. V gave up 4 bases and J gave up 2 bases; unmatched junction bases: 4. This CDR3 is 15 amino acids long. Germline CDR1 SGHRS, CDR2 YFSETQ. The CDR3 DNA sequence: TGCGCCAGCAGCGTACAGGGGGCAGGCAATCAGCCCCAGCATTTT. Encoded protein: CASSVQGAGNQPQHF. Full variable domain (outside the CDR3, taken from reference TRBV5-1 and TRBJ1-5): KAGVTQTPRYLIKTRGQQVTLSCSPISGHRSVSWYQQTPGQGLQFLFEYFSETQRNKGNFPGRFSGRQFSNSRSEMNVSTLELGDSALYLCASSVQGAGNQPQHFGDGTRLSIL.